The present T cell receptor beta chain was sequenced within a study of blood T cell repertoires in COVID-19. Study as a whole: Samples taken during acute and convalescent COVID-19 were collected in the United States, Italy and Spain. The cDNA or gDNA used as material had been derived from T cells, B-cell-depleted T cells, or PBMCs.

Per the original data handling: Amplifying reference gene primers gave estimates of nucleated cell counts. Clones were sequenced by immunoSEQ multiplex PCR, and TCRdb holds only the in-frame ones, with some missing. V and J calls and clone size are copied from that table; D and trimming were computed from the DNA. The repertoire holds 150,000 to 200,000 clones, with over 80% as singletons. The receptor's source is a woman aged 65 to 85 with acute or convalescent COVID-19. Sequencing used peripheral blood.

Written as DNA, the CDR3 is TGCGCCAGCAGCTTGTCAGGGGTGCGAAGCTATGGCTACACCTTC. Its translation: CASSLSGVRSYGYTF. The chain has TRBV5-1 and TRBJ1-2; possible D gene TRBD1, 6 bases. This CDR3 spans 15 amino acids. Trimming removed 1 base at V and 4 bases at J, with 14 bases between. In germline, CDR1 is SGHRS, CDR2 YFSETQ.